The entry below gives a single T cell receptor beta chain sequence along with its context. What it recognizes is unknown. Trimming cost V 2 bases and J 1 base; bases outside gene matches: 6. CDR1 and CDR2 from the germline V gene are KGHSH and LQKENI. The CDR3 runs 16 residues. This sample stems from a study of shared clonotypes between healthy human individuals. The authors split each subset's genomic DNA evenly across several immunoSEQ plates. TCRdb's copy holds only in-frame clones and misses some; the assay was immunoSEQ multiplex PCR. The data show around 510,000 clones, roughly 72% seen once. Study-wide findings and caveats: The authors expected sequencing depth to affect clonotype sharing among donors.

This clonotype was obtained from a woman in her thirties or forties in good health. Some clones in this sample may be carry-over from other donors' samples. The sequenced sample was PBMCs. This chain uses TRBV18 with TRBJ1-1; the match to TRBD1 covers 8 bases. CDR3 sequence: CASSPWQGAQNTEAFF. As DNA, the CDR3 is TGTGCCAGCTCACCATGGCAGGGGGCTCAGAACACTGAAGCTTTCTTT.